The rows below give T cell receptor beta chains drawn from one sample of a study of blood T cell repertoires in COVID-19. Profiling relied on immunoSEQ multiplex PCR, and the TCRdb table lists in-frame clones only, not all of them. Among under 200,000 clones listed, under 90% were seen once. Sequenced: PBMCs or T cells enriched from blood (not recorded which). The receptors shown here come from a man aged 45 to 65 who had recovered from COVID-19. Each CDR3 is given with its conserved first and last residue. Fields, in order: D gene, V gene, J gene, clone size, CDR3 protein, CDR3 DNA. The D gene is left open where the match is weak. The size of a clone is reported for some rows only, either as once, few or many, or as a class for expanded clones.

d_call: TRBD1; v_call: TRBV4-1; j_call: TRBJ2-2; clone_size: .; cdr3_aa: CASSQAPGTAYTGELFF; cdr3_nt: TGCGCCAGCAGCCAAGCCCCCGGGACAGCATACACCGGGGAGCTGTTTTTT
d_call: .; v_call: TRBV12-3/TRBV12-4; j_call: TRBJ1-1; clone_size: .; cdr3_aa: CASSWQGNTEAFF; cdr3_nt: TGTGCCAGCAGTTGGCAGGGGAACACTGAAGCTTTCTTT
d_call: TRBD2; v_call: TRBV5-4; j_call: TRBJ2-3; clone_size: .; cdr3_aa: CASSSWSSGVNTQYF; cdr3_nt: TGTGCCAGCAGCTCCTGGTCTAGCGGGGTGAATACGCAGTATTTT
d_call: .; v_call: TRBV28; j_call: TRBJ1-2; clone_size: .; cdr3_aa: CASSRGRGNYGYTF; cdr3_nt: TGTGCCAGCAGCCGCGGCAGGGGCAACTATGGCTACACCTTC
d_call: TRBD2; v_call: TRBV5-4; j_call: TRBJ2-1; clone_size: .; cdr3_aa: CASSLDSGGFDEQFF; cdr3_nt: TGTGCCAGCAGCTTGGACAGCGGGGGTTTTGATGAGCAGTTCTTC
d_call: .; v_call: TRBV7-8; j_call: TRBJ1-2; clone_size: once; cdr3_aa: CASSLEGYGYTF; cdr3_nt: TGTGCCAGCAGCTTAGAGGGGTATGGCTACACCTTC
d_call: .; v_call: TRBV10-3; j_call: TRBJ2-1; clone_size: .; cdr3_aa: CAISQTGNEQFF; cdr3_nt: TGTGCCATCAGTCAAACAGGGAATGAGCAGTTCTTC
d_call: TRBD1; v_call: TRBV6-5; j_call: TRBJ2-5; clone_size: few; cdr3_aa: CASRPQGAGETQYF; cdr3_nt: TGTGCCAGCAGGCCGCAGGGGGCAGGGGAGACCCAGTACTTC
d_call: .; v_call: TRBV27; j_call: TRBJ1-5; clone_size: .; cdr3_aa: CASTPLGGRNQPQHF; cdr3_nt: TGTGCCAGCACCCCCCTCGGCGGGCGCAATCAGCCCCAGCATTTT
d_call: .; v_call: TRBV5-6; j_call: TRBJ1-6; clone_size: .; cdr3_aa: CASSLGGNSNSPLHF; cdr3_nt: TGTGCCAGCAGCTTGGGGGGCAATAGTAATTCACCCCTCCACTTT
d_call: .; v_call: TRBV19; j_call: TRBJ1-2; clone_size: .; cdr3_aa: CASSIDGGPNYGYTF; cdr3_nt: TGTGCCAGTAGTATAGACGGGGGACCCAACTATGGCTACACCTTC
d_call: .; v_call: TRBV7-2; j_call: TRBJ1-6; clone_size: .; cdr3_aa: CASSFDGAELPLHF; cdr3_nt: TGTGCCAGCAGCTTTGATGGGGCAGAGTTACCCCTCCACTTT
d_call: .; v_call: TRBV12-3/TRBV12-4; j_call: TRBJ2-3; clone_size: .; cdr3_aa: CASSSRGTQYF; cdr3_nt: TGTGCCAGCAGTTCCAGGGGTACGCAGTATTTT
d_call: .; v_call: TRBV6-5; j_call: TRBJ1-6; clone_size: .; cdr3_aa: CASSLDLRGSPLHF; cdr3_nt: TGTGCCAGCAGTCTAGACCTCCGAGGTTCACCCCTCCACTTT
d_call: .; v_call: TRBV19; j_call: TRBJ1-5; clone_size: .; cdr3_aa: CASSEGIPQHF; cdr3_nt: TGTGCCAGTAGTGAGGGAATTCCCCAGCATTTT
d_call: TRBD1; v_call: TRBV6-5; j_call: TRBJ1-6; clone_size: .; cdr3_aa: CASTGQGKSPLHF; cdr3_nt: TGTGCCAGCACCGGACAGGGTAAATCACCCCTCCACTTT
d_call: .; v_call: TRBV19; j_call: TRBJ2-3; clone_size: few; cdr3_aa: CASSRGEATDTQYF; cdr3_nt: TGTGCCAGTAGCCGCGGGGAGGCAACAGATACGCAGTATTTT
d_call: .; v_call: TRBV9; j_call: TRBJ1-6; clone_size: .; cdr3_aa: CASSVGRGRSPLHF; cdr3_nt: TGTGCCAGCAGCGTAGGTCGGGGGAGGTCACCCCTCCACTTT
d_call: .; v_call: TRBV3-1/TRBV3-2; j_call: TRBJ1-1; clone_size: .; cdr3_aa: CASSQGEVGLAFF; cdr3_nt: TGTGCCAGCAGCCAAGGGGAGGTAGGGCTAGCTTTCTTT
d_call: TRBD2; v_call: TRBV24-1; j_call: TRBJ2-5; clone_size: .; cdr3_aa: CATSDASGAVQETQYF; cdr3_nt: TGTGCCACCAGTGACGCCAGCGGGGCGGTCCAAGAGACCCAGTACTTC
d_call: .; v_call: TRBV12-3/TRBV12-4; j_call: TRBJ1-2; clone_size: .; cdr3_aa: CASSPDRIYGYTF; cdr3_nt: TGTGCCAGCAGTCCCGACAGAATCTATGGCTACACCTTC
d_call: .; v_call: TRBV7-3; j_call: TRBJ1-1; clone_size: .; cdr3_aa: CASRFQLNTEAFF; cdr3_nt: TGTGCCAGCAGATTCCAGTTGAACACTGAAGCTTTCTTT
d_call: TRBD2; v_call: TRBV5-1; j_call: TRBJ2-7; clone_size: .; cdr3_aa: CASSLNSGGTPYEQYF; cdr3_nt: TGCGCCAGCAGCTTGAATAGCGGGGGGACCCCTTACGAGCAGTACTTC
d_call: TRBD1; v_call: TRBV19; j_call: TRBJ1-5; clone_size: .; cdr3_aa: CASSDRGYSNQPQHF; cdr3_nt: TGTGCCAGCTCAGACAGGGGATATAGCAATCAGCCCCAGCATTTT
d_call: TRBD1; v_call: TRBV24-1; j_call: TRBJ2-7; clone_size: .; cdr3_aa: CATSDSGGQGSYEQYF; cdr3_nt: TGTGCCACCAGTGATTCCGGGGGACAGGGCTCCTACGAGCAGTACTTC
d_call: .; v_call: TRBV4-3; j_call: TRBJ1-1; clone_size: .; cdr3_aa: CASSQPGSEAFF; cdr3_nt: TGCGCCAGCAGCCAACCAGGGTCCGAAGCTTTCTTT
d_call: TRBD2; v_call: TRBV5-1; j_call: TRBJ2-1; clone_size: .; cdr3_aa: CASSPRAGGALGRNEQFF; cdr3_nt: TGCGCCAGCAGCCCCCGCGCCGGGGGGGCCCTGGGTAGGAATGAGCAGTTCTTC
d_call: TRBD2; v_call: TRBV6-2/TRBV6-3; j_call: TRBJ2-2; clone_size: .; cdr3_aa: CASSLRLAGGSGTGELFF; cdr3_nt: TGTGCCAGCAGCCTCAGACTAGCGGGGGGCTCTGGCACCGGGGAGCTGTTTTTT
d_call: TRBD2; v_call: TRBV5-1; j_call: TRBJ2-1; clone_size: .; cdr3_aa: CASCPLGTSGGNEQFF; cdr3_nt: TGCGCCAGTTGTCCCCTAGGGACTAGCGGGGGGAATGAGCAGTTCTTC
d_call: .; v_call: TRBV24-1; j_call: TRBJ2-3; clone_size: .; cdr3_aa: CATSLGGGKDTQYF; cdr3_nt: TGTGCCACCAGTCTGGGGGGGGGCAAAGATACGCAGTATTTT
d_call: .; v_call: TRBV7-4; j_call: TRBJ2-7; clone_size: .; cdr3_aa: CASSSNRERLSYEQYF; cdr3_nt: TGTGCCAGCAGCTCTAACCGGGAGCGCCTCTCCTACGAGCAGTACTTC
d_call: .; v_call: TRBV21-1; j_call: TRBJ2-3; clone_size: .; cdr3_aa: CASRRGGGGTDTQYF; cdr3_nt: TGTGCCAGCAGAAGAGGCGGGGGGGGCACAGATACGCAGTATTTT
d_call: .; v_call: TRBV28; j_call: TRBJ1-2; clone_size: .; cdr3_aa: CASSGHRVRGYTF; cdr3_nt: TGTGCCAGCAGTGGCCACAGGGTAAGGGGCTACACCTTC
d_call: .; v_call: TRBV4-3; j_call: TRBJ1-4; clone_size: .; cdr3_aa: CASSQERRVGEKLFF; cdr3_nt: TGCGCCAGCAGCCAAGAAAGGAGGGTTGGGGAAAAACTGTTTTTT
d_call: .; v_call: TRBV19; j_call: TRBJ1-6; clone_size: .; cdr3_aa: CASSTQGGGSPLHF; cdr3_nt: TGTGCCAGTAGTACCCAGGGCGGCGGTTCACCCCTCCACTTT
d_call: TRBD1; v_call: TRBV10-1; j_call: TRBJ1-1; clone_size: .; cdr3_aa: CAKNSSRRRDRGGLNTEAFF; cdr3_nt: TGCGCCAAGAACTCATCAAGGCGGAGGGACAGGGGTGGTCTGAACACTGAAGCTTTCTTT
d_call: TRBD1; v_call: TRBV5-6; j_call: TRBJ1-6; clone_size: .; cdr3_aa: CASSYQTGVNSPLHF; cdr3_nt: TGTGCCAGCAGCTACCAGACAGGGGTAAATTCACCCCTCCACTTT
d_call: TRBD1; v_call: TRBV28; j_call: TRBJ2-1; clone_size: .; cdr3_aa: CASSRDRGISMEQFF; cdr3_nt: TGTGCCAGCAGCCGGGACAGGGGGATAAGTATGGAGCAGTTCTTC
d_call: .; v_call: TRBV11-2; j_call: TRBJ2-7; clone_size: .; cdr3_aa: CASSLDRRTFEQYF; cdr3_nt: TGTGCCAGCAGCTTAGATCGGAGAACCTTCGAGCAGTACTTC
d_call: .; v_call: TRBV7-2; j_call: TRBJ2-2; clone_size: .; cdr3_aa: CASSFGGGGTGELFF; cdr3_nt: TGTGCCAGCAGCTTCGGCGGGGGCGGCACCGGGGAGCTGTTTTTT
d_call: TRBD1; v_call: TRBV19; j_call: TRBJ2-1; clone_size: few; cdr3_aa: CASRILDRGNNEQFF; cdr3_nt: TGTGCCAGTAGAATCCTGGACAGGGGAAACAATGAGCAGTTCTTC
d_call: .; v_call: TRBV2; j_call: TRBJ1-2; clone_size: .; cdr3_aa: CASSEIGRGSGYTF; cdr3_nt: TGTGCCAGCAGTGAAATCGGCAGGGGAAGTGGCTACACCTTC
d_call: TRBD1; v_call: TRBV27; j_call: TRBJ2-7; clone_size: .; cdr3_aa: CASSNNRGYEQYF; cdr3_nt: TGTGCCAGCAGCAACAACAGGGGCTACGAGCAGTACTTC
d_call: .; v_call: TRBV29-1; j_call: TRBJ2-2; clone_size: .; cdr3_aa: CSVEIQGPGELFF; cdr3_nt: TGCAGCGTGGAGATCCAGGGGCCCGGGGAGCTGTTTTTT
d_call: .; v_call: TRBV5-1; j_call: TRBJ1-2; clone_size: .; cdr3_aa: CASSETTSPQPNYGYTF; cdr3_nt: TGCGCCAGCAGCGAGACGACATCACCTCAACCCAACTATGGCTACACCTTC
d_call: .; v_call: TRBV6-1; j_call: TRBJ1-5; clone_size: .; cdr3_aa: CASSDLRGYGNQPQHF; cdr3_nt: TGTGCCAGCAGTGACCTCAGGGGATATGGCAATCAGCCCCAGCATTTT
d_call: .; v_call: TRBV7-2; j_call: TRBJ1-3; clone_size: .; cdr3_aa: CASSLVVRSGNTIYF; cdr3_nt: TGTGCCAGCAGCTTAGTGGTTCGGTCTGGAAACACCATATATTTT
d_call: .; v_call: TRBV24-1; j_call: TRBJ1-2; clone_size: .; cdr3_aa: CATSDPGRGDGYTF; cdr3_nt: TGTGCCACCAGTGACCCAGGGCGCGGGGATGGCTACACCTTC
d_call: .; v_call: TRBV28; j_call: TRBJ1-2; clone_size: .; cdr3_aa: CAGGTNYGYTF; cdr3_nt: TGTGCCGGGGGGACTAACTATGGCTACACCTTC
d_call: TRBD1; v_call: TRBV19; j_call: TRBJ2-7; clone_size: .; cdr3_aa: CASRPGTAFTYEQYF; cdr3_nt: TGTGCCAGTAGGCCCGGGACAGCCTTTACCTACGAGCAGTACTTC
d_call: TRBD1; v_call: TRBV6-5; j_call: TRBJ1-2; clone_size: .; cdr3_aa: CASSSLGQAYGYTF; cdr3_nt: TGTGCCAGCAGTTCTTTAGGACAGGCGTATGGCTACACCTTC
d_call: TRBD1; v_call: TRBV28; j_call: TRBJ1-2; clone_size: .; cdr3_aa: CASSGTGYEYGYTF; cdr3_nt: TGTGCCAGCAGTGGGACAGGGTACGAATATGGCTACACCTTC
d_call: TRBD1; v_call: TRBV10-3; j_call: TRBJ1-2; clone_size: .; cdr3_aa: CAIRGTAGGYTF; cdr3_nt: TGTGCCATCAGGGGGACAGCGGGCGGCTACACCTTC
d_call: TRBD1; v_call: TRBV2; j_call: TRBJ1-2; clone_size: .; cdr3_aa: CASSDRGDYGYTF; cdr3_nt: TGTGCCAGCAGTGACAGGGGGGACTATGGCTACACCTTC
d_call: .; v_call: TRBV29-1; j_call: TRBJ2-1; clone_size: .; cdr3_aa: CSVEQGSNEQFF; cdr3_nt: TGCAGCGTTGAACAGGGGAGTAATGAGCAGTTCTTC
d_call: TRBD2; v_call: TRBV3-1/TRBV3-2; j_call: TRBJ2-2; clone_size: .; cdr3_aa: CASSQEVIASGGAWNTGELFF; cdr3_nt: TGTGCCAGCAGCCAAGAGGTGATCGCGAGCGGGGGGGCCTGGAACACCGGGGAGCTGTTTTTT
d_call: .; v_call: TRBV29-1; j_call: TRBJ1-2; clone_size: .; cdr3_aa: CSVRENYGYTF; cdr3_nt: TGCAGCGTGAGGGAGAACTATGGCTACACCTTC
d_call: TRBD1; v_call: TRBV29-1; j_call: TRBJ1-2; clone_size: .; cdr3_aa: CSVVGTGERYTF; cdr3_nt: TGCAGCGTTGTCGGGACAGGGGAGCGCTACACCTTC
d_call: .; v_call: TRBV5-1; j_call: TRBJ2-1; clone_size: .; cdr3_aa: CASSLPGAENEQFF; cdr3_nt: TGCGCCAGCAGCTTGCCAGGGGCGGAGAATGAGCAGTTCTTC
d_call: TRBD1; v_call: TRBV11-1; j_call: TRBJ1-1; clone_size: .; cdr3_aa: CASSPGTGKNDEAFF; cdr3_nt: TGTGCCAGCAGCCCCGGGACAGGGAAGAACGATGAAGCTTTCTTT